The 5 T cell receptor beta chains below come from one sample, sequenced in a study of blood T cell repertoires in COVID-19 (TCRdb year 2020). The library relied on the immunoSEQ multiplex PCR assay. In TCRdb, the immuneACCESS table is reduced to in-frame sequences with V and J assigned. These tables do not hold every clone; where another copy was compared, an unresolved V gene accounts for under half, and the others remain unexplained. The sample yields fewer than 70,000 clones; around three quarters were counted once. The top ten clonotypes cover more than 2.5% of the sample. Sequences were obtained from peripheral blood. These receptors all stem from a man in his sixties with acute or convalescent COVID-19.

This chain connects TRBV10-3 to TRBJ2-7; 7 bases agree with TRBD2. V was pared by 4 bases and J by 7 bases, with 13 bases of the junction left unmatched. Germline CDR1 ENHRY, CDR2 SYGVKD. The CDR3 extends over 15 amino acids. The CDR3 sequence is CAISGGGRRLREQYF. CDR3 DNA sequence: TGTGCCATCAGTGGGGGGGGACGGAGACTACGAGAGCAGTACTTC.

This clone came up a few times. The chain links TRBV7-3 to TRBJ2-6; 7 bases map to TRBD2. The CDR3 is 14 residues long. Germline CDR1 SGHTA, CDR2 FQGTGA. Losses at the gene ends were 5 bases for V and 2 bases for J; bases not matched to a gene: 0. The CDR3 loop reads CASSRGAGANVLTF. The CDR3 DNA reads TGTGCCAGCAGCCGGGGGGCTGGGGCCAACGTCCTGACTTTC. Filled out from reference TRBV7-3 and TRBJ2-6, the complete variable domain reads GAGVSQTPSNKVTEKGKYVELRCDPISGHTALYWYRQSLGQGPEFLIYFQGTGAADDSGLPNDRFFAVRPEGSVSTLKIQRTERGDSAVYLCASSRGAGANVLTFGAGSRLTVL.

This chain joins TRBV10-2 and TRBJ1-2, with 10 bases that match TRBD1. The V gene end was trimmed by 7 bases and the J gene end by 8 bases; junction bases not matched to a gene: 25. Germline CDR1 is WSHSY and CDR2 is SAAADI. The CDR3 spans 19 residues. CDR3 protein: CASMGEKLVGTGVRGGYTF. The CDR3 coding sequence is TGCGCCAGCATGGGGGAAAAATTAGTTGGGACAGGGGTGAGAGGCGGCTACACCTTC.

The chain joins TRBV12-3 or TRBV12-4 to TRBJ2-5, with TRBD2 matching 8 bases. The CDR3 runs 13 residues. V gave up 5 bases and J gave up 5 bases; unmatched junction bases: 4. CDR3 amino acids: CASSPGGVETQYF. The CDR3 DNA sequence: TGTGCCAGCAGTCCGGGGGGGGTTGAGACCCAGTACTTC.

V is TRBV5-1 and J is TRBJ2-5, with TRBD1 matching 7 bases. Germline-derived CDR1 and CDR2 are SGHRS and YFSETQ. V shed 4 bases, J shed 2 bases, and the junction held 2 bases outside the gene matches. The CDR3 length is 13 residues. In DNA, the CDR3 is TGCGCCAGCAGCAAGGGACAGCAAGAGACCCAGTACTTC. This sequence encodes CASSKGQQETQYF.